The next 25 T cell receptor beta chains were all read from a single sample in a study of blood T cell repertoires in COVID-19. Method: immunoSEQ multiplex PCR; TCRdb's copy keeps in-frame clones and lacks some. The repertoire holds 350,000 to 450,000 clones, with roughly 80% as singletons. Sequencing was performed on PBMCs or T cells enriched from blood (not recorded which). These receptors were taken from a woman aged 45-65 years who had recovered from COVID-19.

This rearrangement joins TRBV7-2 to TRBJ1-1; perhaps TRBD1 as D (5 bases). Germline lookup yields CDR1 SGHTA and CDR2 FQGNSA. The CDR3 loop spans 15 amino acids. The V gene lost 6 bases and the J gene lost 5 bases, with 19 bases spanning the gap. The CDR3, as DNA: TGTGCCAGCAGTTCCTATGACAGTCTTAAAACTGAAGCTTTCTTT. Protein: CASSSYDSLKTEAFF.

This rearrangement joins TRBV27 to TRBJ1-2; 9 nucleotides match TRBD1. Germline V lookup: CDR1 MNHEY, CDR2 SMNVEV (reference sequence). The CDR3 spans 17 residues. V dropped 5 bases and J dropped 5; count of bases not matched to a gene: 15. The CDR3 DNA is TGTGCCAGCAGTGGTACCGGGACAGGGCATATTCGGTATGGCTACACCTTC. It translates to CASSGTGTGHIRYGYTF.

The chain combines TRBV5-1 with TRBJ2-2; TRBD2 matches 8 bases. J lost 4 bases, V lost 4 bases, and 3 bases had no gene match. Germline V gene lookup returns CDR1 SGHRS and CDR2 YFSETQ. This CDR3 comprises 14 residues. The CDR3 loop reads CASSGGGSTGELFF. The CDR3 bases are TGCGCCAGCAGCGGCGGGGGGTCCACCGGGGAGCTGTTTTTT. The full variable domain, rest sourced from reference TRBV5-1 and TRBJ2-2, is KAGVTQTPRYLIKTRGQQVTLSCSPISGHRSVSWYQQTPGQGLQFLFEYFSETQRNKGNFPGRFSGRQFSNSRSEMNVSTLELGDSALYLCASSGGGSTGELFFGEGSRLTVL.

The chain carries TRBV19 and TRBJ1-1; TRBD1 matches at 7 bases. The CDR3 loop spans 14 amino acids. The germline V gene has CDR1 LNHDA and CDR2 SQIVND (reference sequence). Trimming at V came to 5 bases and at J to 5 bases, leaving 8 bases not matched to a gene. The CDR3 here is CASSLPSTGTEAFF. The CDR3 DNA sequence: TGTGCCAGTAGTCTCCCGTCGACAGGGACTGAAGCTTTCTTT.

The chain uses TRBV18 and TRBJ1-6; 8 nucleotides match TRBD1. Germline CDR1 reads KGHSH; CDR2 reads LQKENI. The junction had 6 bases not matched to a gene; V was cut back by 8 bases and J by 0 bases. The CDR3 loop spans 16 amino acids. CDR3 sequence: CASRQGRSSYNSPLHF. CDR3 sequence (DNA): TGTGCCAGCAGACAGGGGAGGAGCTCCTATAATTCACCCCTCCACTTT.

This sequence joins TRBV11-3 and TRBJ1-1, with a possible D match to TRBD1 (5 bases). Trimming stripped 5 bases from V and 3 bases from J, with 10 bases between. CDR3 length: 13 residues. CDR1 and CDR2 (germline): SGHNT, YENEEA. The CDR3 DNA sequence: TGTGCCAGCAGCGCAGGGTTTGACACTGAAGCTTTCTTT. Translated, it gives CASSAGFDTEAFF.

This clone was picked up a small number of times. This chain's CDR3 is CASSPGLQPQHF. In DNA form, the CDR3 reads TGTGCCAGCAGTCCAGGTCTTCAGCCCCAGCATTTT. V gene TRBV12-3 or TRBV12-4 combines with J gene TRBJ1-5; D call uncertain. This CDR3 has 12 amino acids. With 5 bases removed from V and 6 bases from J, the gap between germline ends came to 8 bases.

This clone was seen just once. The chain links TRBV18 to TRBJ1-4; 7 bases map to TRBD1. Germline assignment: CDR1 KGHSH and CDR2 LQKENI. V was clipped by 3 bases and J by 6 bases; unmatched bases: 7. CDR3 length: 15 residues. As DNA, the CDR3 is TGTGCCAGCTCACCTGTAAGGACAGGCGATGAAAAACTGTTTTTT. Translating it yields CASSPVRTGDEKLFF. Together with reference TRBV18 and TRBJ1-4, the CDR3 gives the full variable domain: NAGVMQNPRHLVRRRGQEARLRCSPMKGHSHVYWYRQLPEEGLKFMVYLQKENIIDESGMPKERFSAEFPKEGPSILRIQQVVRGDSAAYFCASSPVRTGDEKLFFGSGTQLSVL.

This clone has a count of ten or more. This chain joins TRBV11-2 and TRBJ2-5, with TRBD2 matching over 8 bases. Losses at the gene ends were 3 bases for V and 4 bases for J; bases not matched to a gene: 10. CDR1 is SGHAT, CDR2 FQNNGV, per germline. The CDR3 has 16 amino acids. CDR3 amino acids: CASSLSAGGIGETQYF. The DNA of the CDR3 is TGTGCCAGCAGCTTGTCCGCGGGAGGAATAGGAGAGACCCAGTACTTC.

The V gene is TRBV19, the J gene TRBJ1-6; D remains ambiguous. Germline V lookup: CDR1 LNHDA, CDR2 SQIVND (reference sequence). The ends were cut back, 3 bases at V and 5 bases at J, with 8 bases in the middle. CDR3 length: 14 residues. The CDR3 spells CASSITDNNSPLHF. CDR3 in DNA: TGTGCCAGTAGTATTACAGATAATAATTCACCCCTCCACTTT. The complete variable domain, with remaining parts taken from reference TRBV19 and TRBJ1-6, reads DGGITQSPKYLFRKEGQNVTLSCEQNLNHDAMYWYRQDPGQGLRLIYYSQIVNDFQKGDIAEGYSVSREKKESFPLTVTSAQKNPTAFYLCASSITDNNSPLHFGNGTRLTVT.

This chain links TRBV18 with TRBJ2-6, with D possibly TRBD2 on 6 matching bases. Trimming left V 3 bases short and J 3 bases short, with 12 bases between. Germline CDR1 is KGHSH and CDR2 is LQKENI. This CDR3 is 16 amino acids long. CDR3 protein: CASSPSWGDGANVLTF. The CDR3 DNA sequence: TGTGCCAGCTCACCTAGCTGGGGGGATGGGGCCAACGTCCTGACTTTC.

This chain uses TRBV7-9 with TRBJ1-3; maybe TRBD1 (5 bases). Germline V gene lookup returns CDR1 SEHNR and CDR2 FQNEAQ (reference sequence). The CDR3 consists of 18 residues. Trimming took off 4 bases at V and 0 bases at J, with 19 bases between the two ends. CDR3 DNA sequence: TGTGCCAGCAGCTCCCGACAGACACGAAACCACTCTGGAAACACCATATATTTT. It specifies CASSSRQTRNHSGNTIYF.

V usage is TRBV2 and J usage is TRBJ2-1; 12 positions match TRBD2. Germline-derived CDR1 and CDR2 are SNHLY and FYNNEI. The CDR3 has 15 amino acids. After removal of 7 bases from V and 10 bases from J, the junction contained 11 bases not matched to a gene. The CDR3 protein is CASIREWLAGGEQFF. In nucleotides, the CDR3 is TGTGCCAGCATAAGGGAATGGCTAGCGGGAGGGGAGCAGTTCTTC. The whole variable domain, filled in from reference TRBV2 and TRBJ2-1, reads EPEVTQTPSHQVTQMGQEVILRCVPISNHLYFYWYRQILGQKVEFLVSFYNNEISEKSEIFDDQFSVERPDGSNFTLKIRSTKLEDSAMYFCASIREWLAGGEQFFGPGTRLTVL.

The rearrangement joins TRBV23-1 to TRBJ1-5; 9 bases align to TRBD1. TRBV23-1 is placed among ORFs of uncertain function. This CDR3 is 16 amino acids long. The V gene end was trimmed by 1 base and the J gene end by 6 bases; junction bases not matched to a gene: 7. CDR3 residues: CASSQYRGQKSQPQHF. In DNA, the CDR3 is TGCGCCAGCAGTCAATACAGGGGGCAGAAGAGTCAGCCCCAGCATTTT.

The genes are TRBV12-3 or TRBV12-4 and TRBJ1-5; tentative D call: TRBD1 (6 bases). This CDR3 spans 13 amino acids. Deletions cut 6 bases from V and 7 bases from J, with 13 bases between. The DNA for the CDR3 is TGTGCCAGCAGCTCAGACAGGCTCCAGCCCCAGCATTTT. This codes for CASSSDRLQPQHF.

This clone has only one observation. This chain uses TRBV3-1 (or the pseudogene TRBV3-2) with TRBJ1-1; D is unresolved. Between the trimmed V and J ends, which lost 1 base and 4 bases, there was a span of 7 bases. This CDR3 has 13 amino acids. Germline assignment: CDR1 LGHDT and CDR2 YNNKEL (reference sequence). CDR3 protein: CASSQGRSTEAFF. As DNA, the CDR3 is TGTGCCAGCAGCCAAGGCAGGTCCACTGAAGCTTTCTTT.

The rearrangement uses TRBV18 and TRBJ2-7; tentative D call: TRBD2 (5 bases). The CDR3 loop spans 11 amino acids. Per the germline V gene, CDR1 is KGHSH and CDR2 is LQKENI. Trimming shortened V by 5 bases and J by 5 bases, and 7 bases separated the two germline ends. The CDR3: CASSERDEQYF. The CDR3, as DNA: TGTGCCAGCTCAGAGAGGGACGAGCAGTACTTC.

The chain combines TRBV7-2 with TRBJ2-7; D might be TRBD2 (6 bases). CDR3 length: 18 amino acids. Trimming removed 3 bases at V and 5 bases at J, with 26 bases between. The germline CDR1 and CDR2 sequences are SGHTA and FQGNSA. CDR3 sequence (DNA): TGTGCCAGCAGCTTTCTATTTGGGGAGGCGACGAGGCTGAACGAGCAGTACTTC. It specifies CASSFLFGEATRLNEQYF.

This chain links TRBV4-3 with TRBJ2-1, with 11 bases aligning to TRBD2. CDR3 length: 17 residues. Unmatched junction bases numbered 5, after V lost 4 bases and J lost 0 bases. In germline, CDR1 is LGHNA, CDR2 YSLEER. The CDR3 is CASSRLAGGLSYNEQFF. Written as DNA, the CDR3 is TGCGCCAGCAGCCGCCTAGCGGGGGGCCTCTCCTACAATGAGCAGTTCTTC.

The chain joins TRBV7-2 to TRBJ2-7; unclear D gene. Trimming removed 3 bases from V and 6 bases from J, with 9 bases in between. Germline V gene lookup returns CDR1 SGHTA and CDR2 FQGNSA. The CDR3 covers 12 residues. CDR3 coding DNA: TGTGCCAGCAGCTTCGGGTTCCGCGAGCAGTACTTC. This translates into CASSFGFREQYF.

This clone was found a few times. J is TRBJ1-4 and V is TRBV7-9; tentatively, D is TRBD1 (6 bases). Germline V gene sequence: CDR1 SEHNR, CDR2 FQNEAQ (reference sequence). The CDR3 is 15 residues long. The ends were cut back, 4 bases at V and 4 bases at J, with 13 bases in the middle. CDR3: CASSSGQSDNEKLFF. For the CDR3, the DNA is TGTGCCAGCAGCTCCGGACAGTCCGATAATGAAAAACTGTTTTTT.

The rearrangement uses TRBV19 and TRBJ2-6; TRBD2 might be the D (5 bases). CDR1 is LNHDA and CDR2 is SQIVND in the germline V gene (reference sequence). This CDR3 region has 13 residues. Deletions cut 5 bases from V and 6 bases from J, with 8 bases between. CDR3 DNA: TGTGCCAGTAGTCGCCGGGAGGCCAACGTCCTGACTTTC. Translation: CASSRREANVLTF.

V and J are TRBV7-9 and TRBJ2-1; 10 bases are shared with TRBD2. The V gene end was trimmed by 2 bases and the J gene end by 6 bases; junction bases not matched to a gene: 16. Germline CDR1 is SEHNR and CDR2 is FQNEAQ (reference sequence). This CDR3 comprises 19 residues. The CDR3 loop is CASSLIFFRGSGRPNEQFF. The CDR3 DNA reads TGTGCCAGCAGCTTAATTTTCTTTCGTGGTAGCGGGAGGCCCAATGAGCAGTTCTTC.

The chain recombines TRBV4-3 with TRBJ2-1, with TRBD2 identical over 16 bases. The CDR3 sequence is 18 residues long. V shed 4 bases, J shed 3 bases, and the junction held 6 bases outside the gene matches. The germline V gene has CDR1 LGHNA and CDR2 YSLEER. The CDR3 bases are TGCGCCAGCAGCCGGGGACTAGCGGGAGGGCCATTCTACAATGAGCAGTTCTTC. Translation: CASSRGLAGGPFYNEQFF.

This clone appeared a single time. The CDR3 reads CAWSVSYGNTIYF. CDR3 nucleotides: TGTGCCTGGAGTGTTAGTTATGGAAACACCATATATTTT. The chain has TRBV30 and TRBJ1-3; D is unresolved. Germline V gene sequence: CDR1 GTSNPN, CDR2 SVGIG (reference sequence). The CDR3 has 13 amino acids. V lost 0 bases and J lost 3, with 6 bases in between.